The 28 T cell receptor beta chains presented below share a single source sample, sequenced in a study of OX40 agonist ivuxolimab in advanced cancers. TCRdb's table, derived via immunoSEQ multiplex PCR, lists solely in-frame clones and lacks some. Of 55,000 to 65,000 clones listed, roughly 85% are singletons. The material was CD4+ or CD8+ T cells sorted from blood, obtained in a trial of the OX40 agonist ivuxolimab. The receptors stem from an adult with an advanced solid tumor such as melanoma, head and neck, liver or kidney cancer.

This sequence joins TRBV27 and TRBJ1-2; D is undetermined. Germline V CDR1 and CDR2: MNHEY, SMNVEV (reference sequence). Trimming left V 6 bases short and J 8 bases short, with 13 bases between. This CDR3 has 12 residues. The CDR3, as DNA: TGTGCCAGCAGGACTCCTCCAATGGGCTACACCTTC. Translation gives CASRTPPMGYTF.

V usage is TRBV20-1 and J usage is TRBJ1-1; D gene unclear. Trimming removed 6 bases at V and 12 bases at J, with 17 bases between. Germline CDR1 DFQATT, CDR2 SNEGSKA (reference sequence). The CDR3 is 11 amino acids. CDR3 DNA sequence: TGCAGTGCCCGTTACGGTATGCAGCCTTTCTTT. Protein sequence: CSARYGMQPFF.

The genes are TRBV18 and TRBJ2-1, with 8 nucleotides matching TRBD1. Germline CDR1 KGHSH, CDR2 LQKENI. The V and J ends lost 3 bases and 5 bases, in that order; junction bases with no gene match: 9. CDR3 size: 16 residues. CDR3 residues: CASSPTRQGANNEQFF. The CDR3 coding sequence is TGTGCCAGCTCACCCACAAGGCAGGGGGCGAACAATGAGCAGTTCTTC.

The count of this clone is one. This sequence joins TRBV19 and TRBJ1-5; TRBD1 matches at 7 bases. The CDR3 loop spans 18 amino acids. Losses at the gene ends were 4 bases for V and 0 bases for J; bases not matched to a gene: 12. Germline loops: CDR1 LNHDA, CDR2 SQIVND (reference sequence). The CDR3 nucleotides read TGTGCCAGTAGTACCCCGCCTACAGGGGTAGGTAGCAATCAGCCCCAGCATTTT. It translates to CASSTPPTGVGSNQPQHF.

The CDR3 loop reads CASSWTVQGQYEQYF. Written as DNA, the CDR3 is TGCGCCAGCAGCTGGACAGTTCAAGGCCAATACGAGCAGTACTTC. The V and J genes are TRBV5-1 and TRBJ2-7; weak D call: TRBD1 (6 bases). The V end was cut by 3 bases, the J end by 4 bases, with 17 bases between. Looked up from germline, CDR1 is SGHRS and CDR2 is YFSETQ. The CDR3 extends over 15 amino acids.

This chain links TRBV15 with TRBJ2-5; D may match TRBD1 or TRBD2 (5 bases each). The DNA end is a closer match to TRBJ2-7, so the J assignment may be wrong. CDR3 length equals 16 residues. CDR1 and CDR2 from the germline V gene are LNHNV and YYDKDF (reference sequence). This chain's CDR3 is CATSRPTGTGSYEQYF. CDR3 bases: TGTGCCACCAGCAGACCCACCGGGACGGGGTCCTACGAGCAGTACTTC.

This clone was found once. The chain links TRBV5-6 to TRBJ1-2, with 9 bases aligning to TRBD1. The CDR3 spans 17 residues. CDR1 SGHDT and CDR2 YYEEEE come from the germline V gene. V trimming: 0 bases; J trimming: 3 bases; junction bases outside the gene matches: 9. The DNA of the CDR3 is TGTGCCAGCAGCTTGGCGGGACAGGGACCCGCACACTATGGCTACACCTTC. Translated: CASSLAGQGPAHYGYTF.

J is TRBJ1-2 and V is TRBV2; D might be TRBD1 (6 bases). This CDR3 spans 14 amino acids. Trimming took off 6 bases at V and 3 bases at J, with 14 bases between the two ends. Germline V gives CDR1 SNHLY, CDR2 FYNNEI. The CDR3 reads CASREQGVDYGYTF. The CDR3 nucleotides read TGTGCCAGCAGGGAACAGGGTGTGGACTATGGCTACACCTTC.

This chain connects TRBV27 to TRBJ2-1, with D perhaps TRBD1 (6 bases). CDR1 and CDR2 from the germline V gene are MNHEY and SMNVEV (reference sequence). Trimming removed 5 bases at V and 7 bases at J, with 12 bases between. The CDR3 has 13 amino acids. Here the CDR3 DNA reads TGTGCCAGCAGTCGGACAGTTGGAAATGAGCAGTTCTTC. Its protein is CASSRTVGNEQFF.

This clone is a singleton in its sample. The CDR3 loop reads CASSPGGGNSDSPLHF. In DNA form, the CDR3 reads TGTGCCAGCAGCCCCGGGGGGGGGAACTCGGATTCACCCCTCCACTTT. The chain carries TRBV7-9 and TRBJ1-6; maybe TRBD1 (5 bases). This CDR3 has 16 amino acids. Germline V gives CDR1 SEHNR, CDR2 FQNEAQ (reference sequence). V lost 5 bases and J 8 bases, leaving 19 bases between the germline ends.

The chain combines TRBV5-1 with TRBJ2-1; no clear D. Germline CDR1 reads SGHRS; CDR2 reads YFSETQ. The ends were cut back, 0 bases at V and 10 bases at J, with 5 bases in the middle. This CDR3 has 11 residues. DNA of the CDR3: TGCGCCAGCAGCTTGGATTACGAGCAGTTCTTC. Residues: CASSLDYEQFF.

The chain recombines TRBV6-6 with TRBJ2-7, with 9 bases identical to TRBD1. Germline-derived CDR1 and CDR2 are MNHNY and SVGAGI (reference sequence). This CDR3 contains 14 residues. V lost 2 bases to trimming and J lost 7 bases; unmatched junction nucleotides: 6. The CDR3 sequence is CASSYDGQGKEQYF. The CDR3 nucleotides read TGTGCCAGCAGTTACGACGGACAGGGGAAGGAGCAGTACTTC.

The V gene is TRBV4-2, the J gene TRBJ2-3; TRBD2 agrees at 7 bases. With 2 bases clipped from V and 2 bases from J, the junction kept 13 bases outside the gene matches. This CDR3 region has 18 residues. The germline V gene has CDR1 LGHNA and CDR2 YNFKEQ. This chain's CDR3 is CASSQLRGSGETTDTQYF. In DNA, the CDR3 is TGTGCCAGCAGCCAACTCCGGGGGAGCGGGGAAACCACAGATACGCAGTATTTT.

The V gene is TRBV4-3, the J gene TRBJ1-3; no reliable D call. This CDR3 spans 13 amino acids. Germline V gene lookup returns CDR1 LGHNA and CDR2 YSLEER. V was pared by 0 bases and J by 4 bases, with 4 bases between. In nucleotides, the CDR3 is TGCGCCAGCAGCCAAGAACGCGGAAACACCATATATTTT. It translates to CASSQERGNTIYF.

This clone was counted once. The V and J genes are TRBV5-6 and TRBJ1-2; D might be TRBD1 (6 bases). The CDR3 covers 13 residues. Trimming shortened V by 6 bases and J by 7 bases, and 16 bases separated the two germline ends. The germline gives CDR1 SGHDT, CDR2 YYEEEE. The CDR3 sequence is CASNLPGEGGYTF. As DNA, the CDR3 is TGTGCCAGCAACCTGCCAGGGGAGGGTGGCTACACCTTC.

CDR3 region: CASSRGTAIFYEQYF. The CDR3 DNA reads TGTGCCAGCAGCCGAGGGACAGCGATTTTCTACGAGCAGTACTTC. The chain is built from TRBV6-6 and TRBJ2-7, with TRBD1 identical over 7 bases. Losses at the gene ends were 6 bases for V and 3 bases for J; bases not matched to a gene: 11. The CDR3 contains 15 residues. Germline CDR1 MNHNY, CDR2 SVGAGI (reference sequence).

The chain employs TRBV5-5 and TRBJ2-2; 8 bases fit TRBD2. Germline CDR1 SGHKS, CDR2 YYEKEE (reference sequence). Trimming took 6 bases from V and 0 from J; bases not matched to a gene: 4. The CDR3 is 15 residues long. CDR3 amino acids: CASKILAANTGELFF. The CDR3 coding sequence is TGTGCCAGCAAGATACTAGCGGCGAACACCGGGGAGCTGTTTTTT.

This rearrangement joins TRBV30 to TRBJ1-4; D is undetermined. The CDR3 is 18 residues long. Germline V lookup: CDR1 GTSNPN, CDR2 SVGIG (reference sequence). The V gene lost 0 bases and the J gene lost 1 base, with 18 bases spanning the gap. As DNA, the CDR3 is TGTGCCTGGAGTGTACTGGCAGGTGGGATGGGAACTAATGAAAAACTGTTTTTT. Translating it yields CAWSVLAGGMGTNEKLFF.

CDR3 sequence: CASTQGGASNQPQHF. Here the CDR3 DNA reads TGCGCCAGCACTCAAGGGGGCGCGAGCAATCAGCCCCAGCATTTT. The J gene is TRBJ1-5, the V gene TRBV10-2, with 7 bases identical to TRBD1. J was trimmed by 1 base and V by 7 bases; bases with no gene match: 7. Germline CDR1 is WSHSY and CDR2 is SAAADI. This CDR3 comprises 15 residues.

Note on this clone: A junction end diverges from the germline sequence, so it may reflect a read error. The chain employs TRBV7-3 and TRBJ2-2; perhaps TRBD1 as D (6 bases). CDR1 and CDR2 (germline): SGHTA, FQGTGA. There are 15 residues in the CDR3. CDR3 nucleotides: TGTGCCAGCAGCCTAACCACAGGGTCCACCGGGGAGCTGTTTTTT. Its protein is CASSLTTGSTGELFF.

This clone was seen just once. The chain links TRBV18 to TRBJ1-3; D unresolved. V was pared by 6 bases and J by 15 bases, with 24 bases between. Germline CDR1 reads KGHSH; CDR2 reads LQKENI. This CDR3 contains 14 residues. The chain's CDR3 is CASSPEERTAGKYF. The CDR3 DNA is TGTGCCAGCTCGCCTGAAGAACGGACCGCGGGGAAATATTTT.

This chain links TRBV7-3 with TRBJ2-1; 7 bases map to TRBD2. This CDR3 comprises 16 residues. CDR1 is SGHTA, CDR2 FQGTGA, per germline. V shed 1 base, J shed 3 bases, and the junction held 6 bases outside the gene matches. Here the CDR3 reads CASSLRASGVYNEQFF. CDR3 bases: TGTGCCAGCAGCTTAAGGGCCAGCGGGGTCTACAATGAGCAGTTCTTC.

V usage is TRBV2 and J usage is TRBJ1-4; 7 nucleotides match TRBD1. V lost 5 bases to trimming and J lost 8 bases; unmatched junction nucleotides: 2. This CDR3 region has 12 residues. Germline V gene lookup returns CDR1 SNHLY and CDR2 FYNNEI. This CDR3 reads CASSYRGEKLFF. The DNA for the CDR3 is TGTGCCAGCAGTTACAGGGGAGAAAAACTGTTTTTT.

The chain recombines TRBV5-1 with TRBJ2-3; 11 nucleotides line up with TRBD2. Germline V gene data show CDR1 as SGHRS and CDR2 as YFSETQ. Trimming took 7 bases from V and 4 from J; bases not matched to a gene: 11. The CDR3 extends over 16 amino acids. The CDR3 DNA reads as TGCGCCAGCGGGAGGAATAGCGGGGGGGCCGCAGATACGCAGTATTTT. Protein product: CASGRNSGGAADTQYF. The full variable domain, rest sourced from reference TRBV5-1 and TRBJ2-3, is KAGVTQTPRYLIKTRGQQVTLSCSPISGHRSVSWYQQTPGQGLQFLFEYFSETQRNKGNFPGRFSGRQFSNSRSEMNVSTLELGDSALYLCASGRNSGGAADTQYFGPGTRLTVL.

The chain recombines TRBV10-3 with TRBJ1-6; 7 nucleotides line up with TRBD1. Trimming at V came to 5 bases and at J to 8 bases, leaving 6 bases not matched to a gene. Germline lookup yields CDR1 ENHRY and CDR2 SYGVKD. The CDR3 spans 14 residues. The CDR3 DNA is TGTGCCATCAGTCTCGACAGGGATCATTCACCCCTCCACTTT. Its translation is CAISLDRDHSPLHF.

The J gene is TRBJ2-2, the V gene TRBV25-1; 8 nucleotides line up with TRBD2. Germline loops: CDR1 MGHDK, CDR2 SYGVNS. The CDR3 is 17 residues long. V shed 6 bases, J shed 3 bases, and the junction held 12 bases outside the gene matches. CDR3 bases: TGTGCCAGCAGCCCTTATAGCGGGACCGCTTACACCGGGGAGCTGTTTTTT. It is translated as CASSPYSGTAYTGELFF.

Here the CDR3 DNA reads TGTGCCATCAGTGAGAGGGTAGATGAGATGGGCTACACCTTC. This codes for CAISERVDEMGYTF. The chain carries TRBV10-3 and TRBJ1-2; no definite D call. CDR3 size: 14 residues. Trimming left V 2 bases short and J 8 bases short, with 15 bases between. Germline-derived CDR1 and CDR2 are ENHRY and SYGVKD.

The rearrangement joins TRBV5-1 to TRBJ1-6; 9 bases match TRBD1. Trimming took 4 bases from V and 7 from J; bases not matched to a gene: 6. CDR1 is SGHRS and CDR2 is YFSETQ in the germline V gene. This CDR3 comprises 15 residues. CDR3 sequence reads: CASSPQGAGNSPLHF. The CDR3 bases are TGCGCCAGCAGCCCACAGGGGGCAGGAAATTCACCCCTCCACTTT. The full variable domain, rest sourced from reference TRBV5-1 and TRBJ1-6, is KAGVTQTPRYLIKTRGQQVTLSCSPISGHRSVSWYQQTPGQGLQFLFEYFSETQRNKGNFPGRFSGRQFSNSRSEMNVSTLELGDSALYLCASSPQGAGNSPLHFGNGTRLTVT.